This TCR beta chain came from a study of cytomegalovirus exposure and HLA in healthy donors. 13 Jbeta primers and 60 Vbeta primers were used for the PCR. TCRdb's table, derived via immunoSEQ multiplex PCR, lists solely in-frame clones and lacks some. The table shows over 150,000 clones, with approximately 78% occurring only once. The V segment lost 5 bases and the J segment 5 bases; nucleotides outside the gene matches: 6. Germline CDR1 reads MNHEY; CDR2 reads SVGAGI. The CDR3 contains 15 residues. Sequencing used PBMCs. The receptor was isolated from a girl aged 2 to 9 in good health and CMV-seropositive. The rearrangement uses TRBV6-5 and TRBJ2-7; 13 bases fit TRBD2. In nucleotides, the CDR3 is TGTGCCAGCAGTAGACTAGCGGGAGGCGGGAACGAGCAGTACTTC. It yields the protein CASSRLAGGGNEQYF.